The rows below give T cell receptor beta chains drawn from one sample of a study of blood T cell repertoires in COVID-19. Clones were sequenced by immunoSEQ multiplex PCR, and TCRdb holds only the in-frame ones, with some missing. The sample contains 80,000 to 100,000 clones, around 75% of which appear only once. Sequenced: peripheral blood. The receptor set was obtained from a woman older than 75 with active or convalescent COVID-19. Both conserved end residues are part of each CDR3. The D gene is left open where the match is weak. Clone size is stated in some rows and not others, as once, few, many or a class when expanded.

abundance: .; j_gene: TRBJ2-7; v_gene: TRBV10-3; d_gene: .; CDR3nt: TGTGCCATCAGTGATCAGGGATACTACGAGCAGTACTTC; CDR3aa: CAISDQGYYEQYF
abundance: .; j_gene: TRBJ2-1; v_gene: TRBV6-5; d_gene: .; CDR3nt: TGTGCCAGCAGTTACTCGAGTTCCCGGGATGAGCAGTTCTTC; CDR3aa: CASSYSSSRDEQFF
abundance: .; j_gene: TRBJ1-2; v_gene: TRBV6-6; d_gene: .; CDR3nt: TGTGCCAGCAGTTATAATAAAGGCAGGGAATATGGCTACACCTTC; CDR3aa: CASSYNKGREYGYTF
abundance: .; j_gene: TRBJ2-5; v_gene: TRBV7-2; d_gene: .; CDR3nt: TGTGCCAGCAGCTTAGCAGGCGCAGGGTCAGAAATGAAGACCCAGTACTTC; CDR3aa: CASSLAGAGSEMKTQYF
abundance: .; j_gene: TRBJ1-1; v_gene: TRBV2; d_gene: TRBD1; CDR3nt: TGTGCCAGCAGGAGGACAGGCGCTTCCACTGAAGCTTTCTTT; CDR3aa: CASRRTGASTEAFF
abundance: .; j_gene: TRBJ2-2; v_gene: TRBV6-1; d_gene: .; CDR3nt: TGTGCCAGCAGTGGTGCGGCAGGGGAGAACACCGGGGAGCTGTTTTTT; CDR3aa: CASSGAAGENTGELFF
abundance: once; j_gene: TRBJ1-2; v_gene: TRBV7-8; d_gene: TRBD1; CDR3nt: TGTGCCAGCAGCTTAAGTTGGCAGGGGGCCAACTATGGCTACACCTTC; CDR3aa: CASSLSWQGANYGYTF
abundance: once; j_gene: TRBJ1-1; v_gene: TRBV27; d_gene: .; CDR3nt: TGTGCCAGCAGTCCCTATATTGAAACTGAAGCTTTCTTT; CDR3aa: CASSPYIETEAFF
abundance: .; j_gene: TRBJ1-1; v_gene: TRBV11-2; d_gene: .; CDR3nt: TGTGCCAGCAGCCGAAGGGGCGGGAGGACTGAAGCTTTCTTT; CDR3aa: CASSRRGGRTEAFF
abundance: .; j_gene: TRBJ1-5; v_gene: TRBV5-1; d_gene: .; CDR3nt: TGCGCCAGCAGCTATGCGGTGGATCAGCCCCAGCATTTT; CDR3aa: CASSYAVDQPQHF
abundance: .; j_gene: TRBJ1-2; v_gene: TRBV2; d_gene: TRBD1; CDR3nt: TGTGCCAGCACTTACCGGGACAGGGAGGAAGGCTACACCTTC; CDR3aa: CASTYRDREEGYTF
abundance: once; j_gene: TRBJ2-4; v_gene: TRBV6-5; d_gene: TRBD1; CDR3nt: TGTGCCAGCAGTTACTCGGGACAGGGACAAAACATTCAGTACTTC; CDR3aa: CASSYSGQGQNIQYF
abundance: .; j_gene: TRBJ2-3; v_gene: TRBV18; d_gene: .; CDR3nt: TGTGCCAGCTCGGAGAGCGGGCCTACAGATACGCAGTATTTT; CDR3aa: CASSESGPTDTQYF
abundance: .; j_gene: TRBJ1-6; v_gene: TRBV27; d_gene: .; CDR3nt: TGTGCCAGCAGACAGGGACCAGGGTCACCCCTCCACTTT; CDR3aa: CASRQGPGSPLHF
abundance: .; j_gene: TRBJ1-4; v_gene: TRBV5-6; d_gene: TRBD1; CDR3nt: TGTGCCAGCAGCTTGGATAGGGGGCAGAAACTGTTTTTT; CDR3aa: CASSLDRGQKLFF
abundance: .; j_gene: TRBJ1-4; v_gene: TRBV7-2; d_gene: .; CDR3nt: TGTGCCAGCAGCTTAGCTCGGGGTAGCGGGGAAAAACTGTTTTTT; CDR3aa: CASSLARGSGEKLFF
abundance: .; j_gene: TRBJ1-6; v_gene: TRBV20-1; d_gene: .; CDR3nt: TGCAGTGCTAGAGCTATTGGTCCCCTCCACTTT; CDR3aa: CSARAIGPLHF
abundance: .; j_gene: TRBJ2-7; v_gene: TRBV25-1; d_gene: TRBD1; CDR3nt: TGTGCCAGCAGTGTCCCGGGACAGGGCTCCTACGAGCAGTACTTC; CDR3aa: CASSVPGQGSYEQYF
abundance: .; j_gene: TRBJ1-1; v_gene: TRBV19; d_gene: TRBD1; CDR3nt: TGTGCCAGTAGTAGATCGGACAGGGTAGGAACTGAAGCTTTCTTT; CDR3aa: CASSRSDRVGTEAFF
abundance: once; j_gene: TRBJ2-5; v_gene: TRBV7-3; d_gene: TRBD1; CDR3nt: TGTGCCAGCAACACCAGGACAGGGGGCAGAGAGACCCAGTACTTC; CDR3aa: CASNTRTGGRETQYF
abundance: .; j_gene: TRBJ1-6; v_gene: TRBV6-6; d_gene: .; CDR3nt: TGTGCCAGCAGTCAGGGACAAAATTCACCCCTCCACTTT; CDR3aa: CASSQGQNSPLHF
abundance: once; j_gene: TRBJ1-1; v_gene: TRBV6-5; d_gene: .; CDR3nt: TGTGCCAGCAGAAGCCAGGGCTTGTGGACTGAAGCTTTCTTT; CDR3aa: CASRSQGLWTEAFF
abundance: few; j_gene: TRBJ2-2; v_gene: TRBV9; d_gene: .; CDR3nt: TGTGCCAGCAGCGTATATAGTGGGGAGCTGTTTTTT; CDR3aa: CASSVYSGELFF
abundance: .; j_gene: TRBJ2-7; v_gene: TRBV5-1; d_gene: .; CDR3nt: TGCGCCAGCAGCTCCCTCCAGGGAGGAGGCGAGCAGTACTTC; CDR3aa: CASSSLQGGGEQYF